Following are 24 T cell receptor beta chains from one sample sequenced in a study of blood T cell repertoires in COVID-19. Libraries were prepared by immunoSEQ multiplex PCR; TCRdb keeps only in-frame clonotypes and omits some of them. This sample has under 95,000 clones, with about 83% found just once. The specimen sequenced was peripheral blood. These receptors all come from a man in his 60s with acute or convalescent COVID-19.

This chain connects TRBV11-2 to TRBJ2-7; tentative D call: TRBD2 (5 bases). This CDR3 is 15 amino acids long. Germline assignment: CDR1 SGHAT and CDR2 FQNNGV. Trimming took off 1 base at V and 3 bases at J, with 13 bases between the two ends. CDR3 DNA: TGTGCCAGCAGCTTAGTTTCAGGACGGGACTACGAGCAGTACTTC. Translated: CASSLVSGRDYEQYF.

This chain uses TRBV4-3 with TRBJ1-2; no clear D. The V gene lost 2 bases and the J gene lost 2 bases, with 18 bases spanning the gap. This CDR3 region has 17 residues. From germline, CDR1 is LGHNA and CDR2 YSLEER. CDR3 nucleotides: TGCGCCAGCAGCCAATCGGCTTTGGCAGGCAGCAACTATGGCTACACCTTC. Its translation: CASSQSALAGSNYGYTF.

CDR3 residues: CASSFEGGQGFYEQYF. DNA for the CDR3: TGTGCCAGCAGCTTCGAGGGGGGGCAGGGTTTCTACGAGCAGTACTTC. V gene TRBV7-2 combines with J gene TRBJ2-7; the D gene is possibly TRBD2 (7 bases). Deletions cut 3 bases from V and 3 bases from J, with 18 bases between. This CDR3 is 16 amino acids long. Germline-derived CDR1 and CDR2 are SGHTA and FQGNSA.

There are a few counts of this clone. V usage is TRBV2 and J usage is TRBJ2-7, with TRBD1 as a possible D gene (5 bases). Trimming took off 2 bases at V and 1 base at J, with 12 bases between the two ends. Germline V lookup: CDR1 SNHLY, CDR2 FYNNEI. The CDR3 has 15 residues. The CDR3 loop is CASSEIQGSSYEQYF. In nucleotides, the CDR3 is TGTGCCAGCAGTGAAATTCAGGGATCTTCCTACGAGCAGTACTTC. The full variable domain, its missing parts supplied by reference TRBV2 and TRBJ2-7, is EPEVTQTPSHQVTQMGQEVILRCVPISNHLYFYWYRQILGQKVEFLVSFYNNEISEKSEIFDDQFSVERPDGSNFTLKIRSTKLEDSAMYFCASSEIQGSSYEQYFGPGTRLTVT.

The gene calls are TRBV6-6 and TRBJ1-4; D may be TRBD1 (5 bases). Germline CDR1 MNHNY, CDR2 SVGAGI (reference sequence). The CDR3 totals 15 residues. Between the trimmed V and J ends, which lost 6 bases and 3 bases, there was a span of 14 bases. CDR3 in DNA: TGTGCCAGCAGACCAAACAGGTTTTCTAATGAAAAACTGTTTTTT. Amino acid sequence: CASRPNRFSNEKLFF.

This chain joins TRBV6-2 or TRBV6-3 and TRBJ1-2, with 7 bases aligning to TRBD1. Germline V gives CDR1 MNHEY, CDR2 SVGEGT. V gave up 6 bases and J gave up 7 bases; unmatched junction bases: 8. The CDR3 sequence is 13 residues long. CDR3 protein: CASSPRGGLGYTF. For the CDR3, the DNA is TGTGCCAGCAGCCCCCGAGGGGGCCTTGGCTACACCTTC.

Remarks on this clone: The junction and the germline gene differ at one end; a read error may be behind it. The chain joins TRBV9 to TRBJ2-2; 8 nucleotides line up with TRBD1. CDR3 length equals 16 residues. Germline lookup yields CDR1 SGDLS and CDR2 YYNGEE. The CDR3 spells CASSAPGGTATGELFF. The CDR3 region has the DNA TGTGCCAGCAGCGCCCCAGGGGGCACTGCGACCGGAGAGCTGTTTTTT.

This chain joins TRBV6-2 or TRBV6-3 and TRBJ1-1, with D maybe TRBD1 (5 bases). Germline-derived CDR1 and CDR2 are MNHEY and SVGEGT. The CDR3 is 15 amino acids. V lost 3 bases and J 3 bases, leaving 14 bases between the germline ends. The CDR3 here is CASSYLDRWDTEAFF. The CDR3 coding sequence is TGTGCCAGCAGTTATCTCGACAGATGGGACACTGAAGCTTTCTTT.

The J gene is TRBJ1-5, the V gene TRBV6-2 or TRBV6-3, with D tentatively TRBD1 (5 bases). This CDR3 region has 16 residues. V was shortened by 5 bases and J by 5 bases, with 19 bases between the two germline ends. Germline V gene sequence: CDR1 MNHEY, CDR2 SVGEGT. CDR3 nucleotide sequence: TGTGCCAGCAGTGCGGGGGGAGAAAGGAGTTATCAGCCCCAGCATTTT. It specifies CASSAGGERSYQPQHF.

The rearrangement links TRBV2 to TRBJ2-3, with 14 bases fitting TRBD2. The junction had 4 bases not matched to a gene; V was cut back by 1 base and J by 4 bases. Germline lookup yields CDR1 SNHLY and CDR2 FYNNEI. The CDR3 totals 17 residues. CDR3 in DNA: TGTGCCAGCAGTGAAGGACGACTAGCGGGGGGGCCAGATACGCAGTATTTT. Its translation: CASSEGRLAGGPDTQYF.

This sequence joins TRBV19 and TRBJ2-5; perhaps TRBD2 as D (6 bases). With 4 bases removed from V and 6 bases from J, the gap between germline ends came to 24 bases. Germline V gene data show CDR1 as LNHDA and CDR2 as SQIVND (reference sequence). The CDR3 extends over 17 amino acids. The CDR3 loop reads CASSSPPYGGAIQTQYF. The CDR3 DNA reads as TGTGCCAGTAGTAGCCCCCCCTACGGGGGAGCAATCCAGACCCAGTACTTC. Looking up the rest from reference TRBV19 and TRBJ2-5 gives the full variable domain: DGGITQSPKYLFRKEGQNVTLSCEQNLNHDAMYWYRQDPGQGLRLIYYSQIVNDFQKGDIAEGYSVSREKKESFPLTVTSAQKNPTAFYLCASSSPPYGGAIQTQYFGPGTRLLVL.

CDR3 region: CASSLYQGSYNEQFF. The CDR3 DNA reads TGTGCCAGCAGCCTATATCAGGGGTCCTACAATGAGCAGTTCTTC. The V and J genes are TRBV3-1 (or the pseudogene TRBV3-2) and TRBJ2-1; tentatively, D is TRBD1 (6 bases). The CDR3 spans 15 residues. Germline V gene sequence: CDR1 LGHDT, CDR2 YNNKEL (reference sequence). Trimming took 4 bases from V and 1 from J, leaving 11 bases between them.

The chain couples TRBV14 to TRBJ2-3; 8 bases align to TRBD2. V shed 1 base and J 6 bases; nucleotides not matched to a gene: 6. Per germline, CDR1 SGHDN and CDR2 FVKESK. The CDR3 contains 15 residues. CDR3 amino acids: CASSQGMAGGDTQYF. The CDR3 nucleotides read TGTGCCAGCAGCCAAGGAATGGCGGGGGGCGATACGCAGTATTTT. Looking up the rest from reference TRBV14 and TRBJ2-3 gives the full variable domain: EAGVTQFPSHSVIEKGQTVTLRCDPISGHDNLYWYRRVMGKEIKFLLHFVKESKQDESGMPNNRFLAERTGGTYSTLKVQPAELEDSGVYFCASSQGMAGGDTQYFGPGTRLTVL.

CDR3 bases: TGTGCTGTGGACAGGGTAAGCGAGCAGTACTTC. This sequence encodes CAVDRVSEQYF. The chain links TRBV30 to TRBJ2-7, with TRBD1 matching over 8 bases. The CDR3 sequence is 11 residues long. CDR1 is GTSNPN and CDR2 is SVGIG in the germline V gene (reference sequence).

This chain uses TRBV18 with TRBJ1-4, with TRBD1 identical over 11 bases. The CDR3 has 14 residues. The germline gives CDR1 KGHSH, CDR2 LQKENI. J gave up 5 bases and V 6 bases, and 2 bases lay outside the gene matches. CDR3 sequence (DNA): TGTGCCAGCTCTAGGGACAGGGGGAATGAAAAACTGTTTTTT. This sequence encodes CASSRDRGNEKLFF.

The chain combines TRBV20-1 with TRBJ1-2; no firm D call. The ends were cut back, 3 bases at V and 0 bases at J, with 8 bases in the middle. This CDR3 contains 13 residues. CDR1 and CDR2 from the germline V gene are DFQATT and SNEGSKA (reference sequence). CDR3 sequence (DNA): TGCAGTGCTAGTGAGCGAGCTAACTATGGCTACACCTTC. This sequence encodes CSASERANYGYTF.

The count of this clone is one. The chain uses TRBV5-1 and TRBJ2-3; TRBD2 matches at 9 bases. In germline, CDR1 is SGHRS, CDR2 YFSETQ. The V gene end was trimmed by 9 bases and the J gene end by 4 bases; junction bases not matched to a gene: 9. This CDR3 comprises 14 residues. The CDR3 nucleotides read TGCGCCACATCCTCCGGGACTAGCTCAGATACGCAGTATTTT. Protein: CATSSGTSSDTQYF.

The J gene is TRBJ1-1, the V gene TRBV5-4; no reliable D call. V dropped 4 bases and J dropped 11 bases, with 18 bases sitting between them. Germline V CDR1 and CDR2: SGHNT, YYREEE (reference sequence). The CDR3 has 13 amino acids. The CDR3 region has the DNA TGTGCCAGCAGCGTGGACTCTCAAGTAGAGGCTTTCTTT. Translation gives CASSVDSQVEAFF.

The CDR3 DNA reads TGTGCCAGCAGTTTCGCCGGGACTAGCAACGATGAGCAGTTCTTC. Translating gives CASSFAGTSNDEQFF. This chain uses TRBV6-6 with TRBJ2-1; 9 bases match TRBD2. This CDR3 region has 15 residues. V gave up 4 bases and J gave up 8 bases; unmatched junction bases: 9. In germline, CDR1 is MNHNY, CDR2 SVGAGI (reference sequence).

The chain joins TRBV6-6 to TRBJ2-5; D is possibly TRBD1 (6 bases). The CDR3 covers 14 residues. The ends were cut back, 5 bases at V and 5 bases at J, with 15 bases in the middle. Germline CDR1 reads MNHNY; CDR2 reads SVGAGI (reference sequence). CDR3 DNA: TGTGCCAGCAGTACGGGAACAGGGACCGAGACCCAGTACTTC. Translated: CASSTGTGTETQYF.

The V gene is TRBV5-4, the J gene TRBJ1-2; D not certain. This CDR3 region has 14 residues. Trimming removed 4 bases from V and 5 bases from J, with 15 bases in between. Germline V gene data show CDR1 as SGHNT and CDR2 as YYREEE (reference sequence). As DNA, the CDR3 is TGTGCCAGCAGCCGGGTTAGCGGTGATTATGGCTACACCTTC. It codes for CASSRVSGDYGYTF. Complete variable domain (other parts from reference TRBV5-4 and TRBJ1-2): ETGVTQSPTHLIKTRGQQVTLRCSSQSGHNTVSWYQQALGQGPQFIFQYYREEENGRGNFPPRFSGLQFPNYSSELNVNALELDDSALYLCASSRVSGDYGYTFGSGTRLTVV.

This clone was found a few times. V is TRBV10-3 and J is TRBJ2-7; 7 nucleotides line up with TRBD2. V was clipped by 3 bases and J by 2 bases; unmatched bases: 7. Germline V gene data show CDR1 as ENHRY and CDR2 as SYGVKD. CDR3 length: 15 amino acids. Here the CDR3 reads CAISDIGGGTYEQYF. CDR3 in DNA: TGTGCCATCAGTGACATTGGGGGAGGGACCTACGAGCAGTACTTC.

The V call is TRBV27, the J call TRBJ2-7, with 7 bases fitting TRBD1. J gave up 2 bases and V 4 bases, and 5 bases lay outside the gene matches. CDR3 size: 14 residues. Looked up from germline, CDR1 is MNHEY and CDR2 is SMNVEV (reference sequence). The CDR3, as DNA: TGTGCCAGCAGTTCGACCACAGGGGCCTACGAGCAGTACTTC. Amino acids: CASSSTTGAYEQYF.

The chain employs TRBV6-5 and TRBJ1-2; no firm D call. Germline V lookup: CDR1 MNHEY, CDR2 SVGAGI. V lost 0 bases and J 5 bases, leaving 7 bases between the germline ends. This CDR3 is built from 13 residues. CDR3 loop: CASSYSTGYGYTF. The CDR3 coding sequence is TGTGCCAGCAGTTACTCGACGGGGTATGGCTACACCTTC.